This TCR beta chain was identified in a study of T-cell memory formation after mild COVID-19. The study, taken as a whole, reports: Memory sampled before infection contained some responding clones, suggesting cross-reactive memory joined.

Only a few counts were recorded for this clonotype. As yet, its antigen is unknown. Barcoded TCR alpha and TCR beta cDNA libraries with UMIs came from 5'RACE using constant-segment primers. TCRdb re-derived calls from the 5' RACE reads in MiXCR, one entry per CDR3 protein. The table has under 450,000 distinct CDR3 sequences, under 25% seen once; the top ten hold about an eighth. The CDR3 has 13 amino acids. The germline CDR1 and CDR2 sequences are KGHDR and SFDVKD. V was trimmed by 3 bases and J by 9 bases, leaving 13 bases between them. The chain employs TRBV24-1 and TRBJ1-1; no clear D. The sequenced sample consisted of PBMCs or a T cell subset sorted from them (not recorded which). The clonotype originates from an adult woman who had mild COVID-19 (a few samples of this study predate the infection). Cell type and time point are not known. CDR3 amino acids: CATSDGDKTKAFF. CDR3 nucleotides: TGTGCCACCAGTGATGGTGACAAGACCAAAGCTTTCTTT.